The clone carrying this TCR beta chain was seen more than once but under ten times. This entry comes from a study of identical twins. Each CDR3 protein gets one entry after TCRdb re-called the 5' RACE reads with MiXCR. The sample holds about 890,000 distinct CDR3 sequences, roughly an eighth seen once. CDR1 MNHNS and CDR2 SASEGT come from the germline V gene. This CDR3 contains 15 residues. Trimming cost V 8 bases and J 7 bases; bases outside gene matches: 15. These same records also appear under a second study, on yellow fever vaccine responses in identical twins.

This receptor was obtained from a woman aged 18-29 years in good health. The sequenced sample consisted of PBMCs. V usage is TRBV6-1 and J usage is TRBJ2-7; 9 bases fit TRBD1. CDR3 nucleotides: TGTGCCAGCGCCCCGCTGCGGACAGGGGTGAGGGAGCAGTACTTC. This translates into CASAPLRTGVREQYF.